This passage covers 22 T cell receptor beta chains from one sample sequenced in a study of blood T cell repertoires in COVID-19. Sequencing used immunoSEQ multiplex PCR; TCRdb keeps in-frame clones, though not all of them. The sample gives roughly 260,000 clones, approximately 80% of which show up once; 4% is in the top ten. The specimen sequenced was peripheral blood. The receptors were gathered from a middle-aged woman with active or convalescent COVID-19.

V usage is TRBV19 and J usage is TRBJ1-3; TRBD1 is a possible D gene (6 bases). From germline, CDR1 is LNHDA and CDR2 SQIVND (reference sequence). This CDR3 contains 14 residues. V was trimmed by 5 bases and J by 4 bases, leaving 12 bases between them. The CDR3 DNA sequence: TGTGCCAGTAGTCCACAGGGAGAGGGAAACACCATATATTTT. Translation: CASSPQGEGNTIYF. Variable domain in full (rest from reference TRBV19 and TRBJ1-3): DGGITQSPKYLFRKEGQNVTLSCEQNLNHDAMYWYRQDPGQGLRLIYYSQIVNDFQKGDIAEGYSVSREKKESFPLTVTSAQKNPTAFYLCASSPQGEGNTIYFGEGSWLTVV.

The chain has TRBV10-3 and TRBJ2-2; D perhaps matches TRBD1 (6 bases). The CDR3 has 15 residues. Germline V CDR1 and CDR2: ENHRY, SYGVKD. V gave up 7 bases and J gave up 5 bases, with 17 bases separating them. CDR3 protein: CAITEGGLGTGELFF. CDR3 DNA sequence: TGTGCCATCACCGAAGGGGGTCTGGGGACCGGGGAGCTGTTTTTT.

There are a few counts of this clone. The chain employs TRBV12-3 or TRBV12-4 and TRBJ2-5, with TRBD2 matching 7 bases. The ends lost 3 bases at V and 10 bases at J; junction bases unmatched: 5. The CDR3 length is 12 residues. The CDR3 DNA reads as TGTGCCAGCAGTTTGGTGGGAGGGGACCAGTACTTC. Translated, it gives CASSLVGGDQYF.

The chain has TRBV6-5 and TRBJ1-1; D is ambiguous. Per the germline V gene, CDR1 is MNHEY and CDR2 is SVGAGI. V was shortened by 6 bases and J by 1 base, with 9 bases between the two germline ends. The CDR3 consists of 13 residues. CDR3 amino acids: CASRRRGNTEAFF. Here the CDR3 DNA reads TGTGCCAGCAGGCGTCGGGGGAACACTGAAGCTTTCTTT.

This clone was observed once. The chain carries TRBV29-1 and TRBJ1-1, with D uncertain. The germline V gene encodes CDR1 SQVTM and CDR2 ANQGSEA. V lost 2 bases and J lost 8, with 6 bases in between. The length of the CDR3 is 10 residues. CDR3 sequence: CSVEREEAFF. The CDR3 nucleotides are TGCAGCGTTGAACGGGAGGAAGCTTTCTTT. The full variable domain, in which reference TRBV29-1 and TRBJ1-1 provide the parts outside the CDR3, is SAVISQKPSRDICQRGTSLTIQCQVDSQVTMMFWYRQQPGQSLTLIATANQGSEATYESGFVIDKFPISRPNLTFSTLTVSNMSPEDSSIYLCSVEREEAFFGQGTRLTVV.

This clone was found many times. This sample includes further DNA sequences coding for the same CDR3. This chain joins TRBV19 and TRBJ1-1, with 7 positions matching TRBD1. The CDR3 has 13 amino acids. Germline-derived CDR1 and CDR2 are LNHDA and SQIVND (reference sequence). The J segment lost 1 base and the V segment lost 5 bases, leaving 1 base of the junction unmatched. The CDR3 DNA is TGTGCCAGTAGTCGGACAGGGAACACTGAAGCTTTCTTT. This sequence encodes CASSRTGNTEAFF.

The chain recombines TRBV23-1 with TRBJ1-5; 9 positions match TRBD1. TRBV23-1 falls under the ORF class, with uncertain function. J was trimmed by 0 bases and V by 2 bases; bases with no gene match: 5. CDR3 size: 17 residues. The CDR3 DNA is TGCGCCAGCAGTCAACTACAGGGGGCGGATAGCAATCAGCCCCAGCATTTT. It codes for CASSQLQGADSNQPQHF.

This chain uses TRBV6-5 with TRBJ2-7; TRBD2 aligns across 11 bases. The trim removed 8 bases at V and 2 bases at J, leaving 8 bases unmatched. CDR3 size: 15 residues. Germline V CDR1 and CDR2: MNHEY, SVGAGI. CDR3 sequence: CASRVASGGTYEQYV. For the CDR3, the DNA is TGTGCCAGCCGCGTCGCTAGCGGGGGGACCTACGAGCAGTACGTC.

CDR3 DNA: TGTGCCAGTAGTACTGATCAGTCCTCAAATTCACCCCTCCACTTT. Translated: CASSTDQSSNSPLHF. V gene TRBV19 combines with J gene TRBJ1-6; D gene unclear. The CDR3 length is 15 residues. Per germline, CDR1 LNHDA and CDR2 SQIVND (reference sequence). V lost 4 bases and J lost 7, with 14 bases in between.

V gene TRBV11-3 combines with J gene TRBJ1-6, with TRBD1 matching over 8 bases. The CDR3 covers 14 residues. V lost 3 bases to trimming and J lost 9 bases; unmatched junction nucleotides: 4. CDR1 and CDR2 (germline): SGHNT, YENEEA. The CDR3 DNA follows: TGTGCCAGCAGCTTCCGGACAGGGTTTTCACCCCTCCACTTT. It specifies CASSFRTGFSPLHF.

This clone turned up a few times. The chain employs TRBV6-5 and TRBJ1-5; 7 bases are a match to TRBD1. This CDR3 spans 15 amino acids. The trim removed 5 bases at V and 0 bases at J, leaving 4 bases unmatched. Germline V CDR1 and CDR2: MNHEY, SVGAGI. In DNA, the CDR3 is TGTGCCAGCAGTCCTAACAGGGGTAGCAATCAGCCCCAGCATTTT. Its translation is CASSPNRGSNQPQHF.

This clone was detected only a few times. The V and J genes are TRBV5-1 and TRBJ2-2; weak D call: TRBD1 (5 bases). V lost 4 bases, J lost 2 bases, and 9 bases lay in between. Germline CDR1 is SGHRS and CDR2 is YFSETQ. There are 14 residues in the CDR3. The CDR3 is CASSTQGNTGELFF. For the CDR3, the DNA is TGCGCCAGCAGCACGCAGGGTAACACCGGGGAGCTGTTTTTT.

This clone came up once. The rearrangement links TRBV3-1 (or the pseudogene TRBV3-2) to TRBJ1-1; a weak D match, TRBD1 (6 bases). V was trimmed by 4 bases and J by 0 bases, leaving 24 bases between them. Germline CDR1 LGHDT, CDR2 YNNKEL (reference sequence). The CDR3 totals 19 residues. DNA for the CDR3: TGTGCCAGCAGCCCTAAGGGGGACCGGGACGGATTTTTGAACACTGAAGCTTTCTTT. It encodes CASSPKGDRDGFLNTEAFF.

This chain uses TRBV5-1 with TRBJ1-3; 9 bases agree with TRBD1. V lost 7 bases, J lost 0 bases, and 2 bases stayed unmatched. The CDR3 extends over 14 amino acids. Per the germline V gene, CDR1 is SGHRS and CDR2 is YFSETQ. The CDR3 region is CASGTGSSGNTIYF. The CDR3 nucleotides are TGCGCCAGCGGGACAGGGAGCTCTGGAAACACCATATATTTT.

The V and J genes are TRBV9 and TRBJ2-1; 9 bases are shared with TRBD2. The CDR3 runs to 15 residues. V lost 0 bases, J lost 3 bases, and 1 base stayed unmatched. CDR1 is SGDLS, CDR2 YYNGEE, per germline. The CDR3 nucleotides read TGTGCCAGCAGCGTAGAACTAGCGGGCTACAATGAGCAGTTCTTC. It encodes CASSVELAGYNEQFF. The complete variable domain, with remaining parts taken from reference TRBV9 and TRBJ2-1, reads DSGVTQTPKHLITATGQRVTLRCSPRSGDLSVYWYQQSLDQGLQFLIQYYNGEERAKGNILERFSAQQFPDLHSELNLSSLELGDSALYFCASSVELAGYNEQFFGPGTRLTVL.

V is TRBV20-1 and J is TRBJ2-2, with D perhaps matching TRBD1 (6 bases). V lost 3 bases and J lost 8, with 19 bases in between. CDR1 DFQATT and CDR2 SNEGSKA come from the germline V gene (reference sequence). This CDR3 is 15 amino acids long. The CDR3, as DNA: TGCAGTGCTAGTACAGGGCGCGCTAAGGCAGGGGAGCTGTTTTTT. This gives the protein CSASTGRAKAGELFF.

V gene TRBV6-2 or TRBV6-3 combines with J gene TRBJ1-2; 12 nucleotides agree with TRBD1. The trim removed 6 bases at V and 5 bases at J, leaving 7 bases unmatched. Germline CDR1 and CDR2: MNHEY and SVGEGT. This CDR3 has 15 amino acids. CDR3 sequence (DNA): TGTGCCAGCAGCGGGACAGGGGGCGGTCGGTATGGCTACACCTTC. It is translated as CASSGTGGGRYGYTF.

The sample holds one count of this clone. As DNA, the CDR3 is TGTGCCATCCCGGAGTCAGGGAAGAACACCGGGGAGCTGTTTTTT. Protein product: CAIPESGKNTGELFF. The genes are TRBV10-3 and TRBJ2-2; possible D gene TRBD1, 5 bases. Trimming shortened V by 8 bases and J by 1 base, and 14 bases separated the two germline ends. From germline, CDR1 is ENHRY and CDR2 SYGVKD. The CDR3 is 15 amino acids.

This clone was seen ten or more times. V usage is TRBV30 and J usage is TRBJ2-3, with TRBD2 matching 10 bases. The CDR3 runs 16 residues. The V gene end was trimmed by 0 bases and the J gene end by 5 bases; junction bases not matched to a gene: 8. Germline CDR1 reads GTSNPN; CDR2 reads SVGIG (reference sequence). The CDR3 DNA reads as TGTGCCTGGAGTGTAGGGCCAGCGGGGGGGCAAGATACGCAGTATTTT. This translates into CAWSVGPAGGQDTQYF.

V gene TRBV20-1 combines with J gene TRBJ1-4; D is unclear. The ends were cut back, 3 bases at V and 2 bases at J, with 13 bases in the middle. Per germline, CDR1 DFQATT and CDR2 SNEGSKA (reference sequence). The CDR3 runs 15 residues. In DNA, the CDR3 is TGCAGTGCTAGTGAGGGAGGTGCGACTAATGAAAAACTGTTTTTT. Translated, it gives CSASEGGATNEKLFF.

This chain joins TRBV12-2 and TRBJ1-2; TRBD1, the D gene given by the table, was not confirmed from the DNA. TRBV12-2 is termed a pseudogene. CDR3 length: 13 amino acids. The CDR3 DNA reads as TGTGCAAGTCGCTACGGGACAAAGAATGGCTACACCTTC. Translation: CASRYGTKNGYTF.

As concerns this clone: Germline is not matched at one junction end, which may reflect a read error. J is TRBJ1-1 and V is TRBV5-1, with no clear D. CDR1 is SGHRS, CDR2 YFSETQ, per germline. The CDR3 covers 14 residues. The CDR3 here is CASGFDSTNTEAFF. In nucleotides, the CDR3 is TGCGCCAGCGGCTTCGACTCCACGAACACTGAAGCTTTCTTT.